The present TCR beta chain was sequenced within a study of blood T cells in healthy people across ages. This clonotype was counted at least ten times. A second PCR of 7 to 11 cycles used a sample-barcoded 5' primer and a J-beta primer mix. TCRdb reprocessed the 5' RACE reads via MiXCR and lists one record per CDR3 protein. The sample lists more than 750,000 distinct CDR3 sequences, 25% to 35% occurring once. Trimming cost V 7 bases and J 4 bases, with 14 bases left between them. This CDR3 is built from 13 residues. Germline V gene sequence: CDR1 MDHEN, CDR2 SYDVKM. The same specimen was also included in a second study, on T cells of mothers and their children.

Sequencing was performed on blood. The receptor's source is a woman between 35 and 50 years old in good health. The chain couples TRBV28 to TRBJ2-7; D is perhaps TRBD2 (6 bases). CDR3 sequence (DNA): TGTGCCAGCACCCTCTCGGGGGATTACGAGCAGTACTTC. Amino acid sequence: CASTLSGDYEQYF.